This paragraph reports one T cell receptor (beta chain). Its specificity is not known. The sample belongs to a study of T cell responses to AZD1222 COVID-19 vaccine. Second-dose groups at about 4 or about 12 weeks were pooled. The repertoire was sequenced with immunoSEQ multiplex PCR; TCRdb's copy has only in-frame clones and lacks some. The repertoire includes over 95,000 clones, about 90% of them detected once, and about a sixth sits in the top ten. Study-level points and caveats: No repertoire was sampled before or during the peak T cell response, only after it.

Germline CDR1 reads SGHRS; CDR2 reads YFSETQ. This CDR3 is 14 amino acids long. V was trimmed by 3 bases and J by 4 bases, leaving 14 bases between them. The material sequenced was peripheral blood, taken 28 days after the second AZD1222 dose. The V gene is TRBV5-1, the J gene TRBJ2-7; either TRBD1 or TRBD2 may supply D (6 bases each). The sequence came from an adult who received the AZD1222 COVID-19 vaccine. CDR3 DNA sequence: TGCGCCAGCAGCTCCTCGGGGGCCGGGTACGAGCAGTACTTC. It is translated as CASSSSGAGYEQYF.